Included here is one TCR beta chain sequence, with context. Its cognate antigen is unknown. The sample is drawn from a study of post-analysis software for immune sequencing data. Study-level background: Disease trajectories encompassed relapsing-remitting, secondary progressive and progressive-relapsing multiple sclerosis. Points from the study as a whole: When compared against controls, multiple sclerosis patients showed significantly lower normalized Chao1 diversity. Roughly five TRBV segments, including TRBV5-6, TRBV5-1 and TRBV20-1, were more frequent in patients than controls. Strong co-clustering by F measure linked samples that shared a preparation batch.

V gave up 3 bases and J gave up 4 bases, with 13 bases separating them. Germline V gives CDR1 KGHDR, CDR2 SFDVKD. There are 15 residues in the CDR3. Sequencing libraries made from TCR beta cDNA carried unique molecular identifiers. Approximately 0.5 million cDNA molecules were recovered from an input of 1 to 10 million T cells. Using its own MiXCR run on the PCR reads, TCRdb lists one record per CDR3 protein. The data contain 380,000 or so distinct CDR3 sequences, around a third of them seen just once; the ten biggest clones take up around an eighth. The clonotype was recovered from a girl aged 10-17 years with multiple sclerosis. The sample taken for sequencing was blood. V and J are TRBV24-1 and TRBJ2-3, with a tentative D call TRBD2 (6 bases). The DNA for the CDR3 is TGTGCCACCAGTGATCCCCGGGGGACCTCAGATACGCAGTATTTT. Amino acids: CATSDPRGTSDTQYF.